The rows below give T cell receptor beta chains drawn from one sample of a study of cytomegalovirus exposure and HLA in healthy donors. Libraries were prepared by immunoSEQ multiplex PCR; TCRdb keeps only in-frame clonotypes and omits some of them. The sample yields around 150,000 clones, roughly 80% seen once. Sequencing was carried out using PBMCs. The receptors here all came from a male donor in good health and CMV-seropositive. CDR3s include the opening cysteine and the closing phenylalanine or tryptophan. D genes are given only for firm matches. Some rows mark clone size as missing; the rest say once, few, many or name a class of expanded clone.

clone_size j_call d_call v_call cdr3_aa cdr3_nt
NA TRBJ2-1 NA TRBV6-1 CASSDPTREQFF TGTGCCAGCAGTGACCCCACGAGGGAGCAGTTCTTC
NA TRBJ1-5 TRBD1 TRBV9 CASSGGQGGNSNQPQHF TGTGCCAGCAGCGGAGGACAGGGGGGGAATAGCAATCAGCCCCAGCATTTT
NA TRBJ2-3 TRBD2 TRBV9 CASSERGWSTDTQYF TGTGCCAGCAGCGAGCGGGGTTGGAGCACAGATACGCAGTATTTT
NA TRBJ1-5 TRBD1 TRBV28 CAERGRDQPQHF TGTGCCGAGAGGGGGCGAGATCAGCCCCAGCATTTT
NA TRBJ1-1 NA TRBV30 CAWSVPGTPNTEAFF TGTGCCTGGAGTGTACCTGGGACACCGAACACTGAAGCTTTCTTT
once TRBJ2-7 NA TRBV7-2 CASSYYSAYEQYF TGTGCCAGCAGCTACTATTCGGCCTACGAGCAGTACTTC
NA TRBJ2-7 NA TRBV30 CAWSPIGQSSYEQYF TGTGCCTGGAGCCCTATCGGACAGAGCTCCTACGAGCAGTACTTC
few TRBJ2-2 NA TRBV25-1 CASSGDTTGELFF TGTGCCAGCAGTGGGGACACCACCGGGGAGCTGTTTTTT
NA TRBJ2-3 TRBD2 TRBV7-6 CASSLAASGSTDTQYF TGTGCCAGCAGCTTAGCGGCTAGCGGGAGCACAGATACGCAGTATTTT
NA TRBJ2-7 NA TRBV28 CASRVPTSYEQYF TGTGCCAGCAGGGTGCCTACCTCCTACGAGCAGTACTTC
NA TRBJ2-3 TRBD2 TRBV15 CATSRGGSGSIDTQYF TGTGCCACCAGCAGAGGGGGTAGCGGGAGTATAGATACGCAGTATTTT
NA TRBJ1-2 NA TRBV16 CASSQSPAPGSGTF TGTGCCAGCAGCCAATCCCCAGCCCCGGGATCGGGCACCTTC
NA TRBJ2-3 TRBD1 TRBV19 CASSLQTGTDTQYF TGTGCCAGTAGTCTACAGACAGGGACAGATACGCAGTATTTT
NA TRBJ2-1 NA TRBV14 CASSWKTGTNEQFF TGTGCCAGCAGCTGGAAGACAGGGACTAATGAGCAGTTCTTC
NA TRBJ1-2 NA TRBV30 CAWTMDKGRCTF TGTGCCTGGACCATGGACAAGGGTCGGTGCACCTTC
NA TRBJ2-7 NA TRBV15 CATSREGEINEQYF TGTGCCACCAGCAGGGAGGGAGAGATAAACGAGCAGTACTTC
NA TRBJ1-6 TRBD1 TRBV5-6 CASSFDRGNSPLHF TGTGCCAGCAGCTTTGACAGGGGCAATTCACCCCTCCACTTT
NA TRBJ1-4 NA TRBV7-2 CASSKRGEKLFF TGTGCCAGCAGCAAACGGGGTGAAAAACTGTTTTTT
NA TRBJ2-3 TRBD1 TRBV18 CASSPPLGQGKLTTDTQYF TGTGCCAGCTCACCACCCCTGGGACAGGGCAAATTAACCACAGATACGCAGTATTTT
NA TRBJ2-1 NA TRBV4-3 CASSQDLDDHGTNEQFF TGCGCCAGCAGCCAAGATCTGGACGACCATGGGACTAATGAGCAGTTCTTC
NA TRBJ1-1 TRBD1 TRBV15 CATSRRQGAVGAFF TGTGCCACCAGCAGAAGACAGGGGGCAGTGGGAGCTTTCTTT
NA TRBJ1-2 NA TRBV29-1 CSVTAPRGGTNYGYTF TGCAGCGTTACGGCCCCGCGGGGAGGGACTAACTATGGCTACACCTTC
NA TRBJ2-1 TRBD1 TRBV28 CASRPAGTGFNNEQFF TGTGCCAGCAGACCGGCCGGGACAGGGTTCAACAATGAGCAGTTCTTC
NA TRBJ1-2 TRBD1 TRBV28 CASSLTSDRVNYGYTF TGTGCCAGCAGCCTTACCTCGGACAGGGTAAACTATGGCTACACCTTC
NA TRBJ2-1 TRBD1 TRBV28 CASSLTGGEQFF TGTGCCAGCAGTTTGACAGGGGGTGAGCAGTTCTTC
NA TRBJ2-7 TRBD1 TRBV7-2 CASSPQTGLSPYEQYF TGTGCCAGCAGCCCTCAGACAGGGCTGAGCCCCTACGAGCAGTACTTC
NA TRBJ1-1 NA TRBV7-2 CASKATVNTEAFF TGTGCCAGCAAGGCAACAGTGAACACTGAAGCTTTCTTT
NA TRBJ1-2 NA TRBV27 CASSLGSTSVNYGYTF TGTGCCAGCAGTTTGGGTTCCACCAGCGTTAACTATGGCTACACCTTC
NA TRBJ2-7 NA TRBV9 CASSPSGTSTYEQYF TGTGCCAGCAGCCCCTCGGGGACATCTACCTACGAGCAGTACTTC
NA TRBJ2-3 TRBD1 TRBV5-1 CASSDLRTGKTDTQYF TGCGCCAGCAGCGACTTAAGGACAGGGAAGACAGATACGCAGTATTTT
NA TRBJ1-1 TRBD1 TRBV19 CASSIQGASSTEAFF TGTGCCAGTAGTATCCAGGGGGCGTCGAGCACTGAAGCTTTCTTT
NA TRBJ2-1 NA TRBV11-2 CASSPSRERSYNEQFF TGTGCCAGCAGCCCTTCGCGTGAACGCTCCTACAATGAGCAGTTCTTC
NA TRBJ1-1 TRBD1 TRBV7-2 CASSYDRGRAEAFF TGTGCCAGCAGCTACGACAGGGGGCGCGCTGAAGCTTTCTTT
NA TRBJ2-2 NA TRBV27 CASSLDTSNTGELFF TGTGCCAGCAGTTTGGACACATCGAACACCGGGGAGCTGTTTTTT
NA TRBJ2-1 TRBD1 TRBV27 CASSRQGPYNEQFF TGTGCCAGCAGCCGACAGGGACCTTACAATGAGCAGTTCTTC
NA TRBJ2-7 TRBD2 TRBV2 CASSDWTSSYEQYF TGTGCCAGCAGTGATTGGACTAGCTCCTACGAGCAGTACTTC
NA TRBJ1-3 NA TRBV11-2 CASSLEPAGNTIYF TGTGCCAGCAGCTTAGAACCGGCTGGAAACACCATATATTTT
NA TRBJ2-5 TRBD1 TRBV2 CASRYYRGPQETQYF TGTGCCAGCAGGTATTACAGGGGACCACAAGAGACCCAGTACTTC
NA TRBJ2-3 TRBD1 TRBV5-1 CASSPGTGGTDTQYF TGCGCCAGCAGCCCCGGGACAGGGGGCACAGATACGCAGTATTTT
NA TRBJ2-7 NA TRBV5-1 CASSLDVGQAYEQYF TGCGCCAGCAGCTTGGACGTGGGACAAGCCTACGAGCAGTACTTC
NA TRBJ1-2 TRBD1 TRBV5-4 CASSLESRGAYGYTF TGTGCCAGCAGCTTGGAAAGCAGGGGGGCTTATGGCTACACCTTC
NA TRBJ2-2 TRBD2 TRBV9 CASSVGGSGGAGGELFF TGTGCCAGCAGCGTAGGCGGTAGCGGGGGGGCTGGCGGGGAGCTGTTTTTT
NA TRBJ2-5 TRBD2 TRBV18 CASSPQAGGETQYF TGTGCCAGCTCACCCCAAGCGGGAGGGGAGACCCAGTACTTC
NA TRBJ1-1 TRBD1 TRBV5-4 CASSSRTGRNTEAFF TGTGCCAGCAGCAGTCGGACAGGTCGCAACACTGAAGCTTTCTTT
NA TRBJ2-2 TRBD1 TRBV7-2 CASIPDRGRVGELFF TGTGCCAGCATCCCCGACAGGGGGCGGGTCGGGGAGCTGTTTTTT
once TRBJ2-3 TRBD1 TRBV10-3 CAILGTATDTQYF TGTGCCATCTTGGGGACAGCCACAGATACGCAGTATTTT
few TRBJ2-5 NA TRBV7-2 CASSSFTRAETQYF TGTGCCAGCAGCTCCTTCACTAGAGCGGAGACCCAGTACTTC
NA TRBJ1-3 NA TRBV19 CASSIARNTIYF TGTGCCAGTAGTATAGCAAGAAACACCATATATTTT
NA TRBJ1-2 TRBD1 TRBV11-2 CASEDRGFGYTF TGTGCCAGCGAGGACAGGGGGTTTGGCTACACCTTC
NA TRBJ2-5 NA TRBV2 CASSVAGGYQETQYF TGTGCCAGCAGTGTAGCTGGGGGGTACCAAGAGACCCAGTACTTC
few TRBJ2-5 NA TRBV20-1 CSALGETQYF TGCAGTGCGCTCGGGGAGACCCAGTACTTC
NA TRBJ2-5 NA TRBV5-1 CASSLGLVTFQETQYF TGCGCCAGCAGCTTGGGGCTAGTGACGTTTCAGGAGACCCAGTACTTC
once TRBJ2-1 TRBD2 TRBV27 CASSLLAGPSNEQFF TGTGCCAGCAGTCTGCTAGCGGGACCTTCCAATGAGCAGTTCTTC
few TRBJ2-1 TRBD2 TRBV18 CASSPNRVAGGDNEQFF TGTGCCAGCTCACCAAATCGAGTAGCGGGAGGGGACAATGAGCAGTTCTTC
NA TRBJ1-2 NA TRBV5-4 CASTPVGNGGYTF TGTGCCAGCACCCCAGTCGGGAACGGGGGCTACACCTTC